Reported below is one T cell receptor (beta chain). The target of this receptor is not known. Base-call qualities are not available, and no considerably larger clone is one nucleotide away. Whole blood was collected in K2EDTA tubes by collaborating institutions according to the institutions' own protocols. For TCRbeta analysis, collaborators shipped samples in one of three forms: frozen whole blood, isolated PBMCs, or DNA extracted from either of those sample types. This entry is derived from a study of blood T cell repertoires in COVID-19 (TCRdb year 2020). Study-level background: The collaborator samples originated in the United States, Italy and Spain and spanned the acute and convalescent phases of COVID-19. The repertoires were made available in a free public database intended to serve as a resource for research on the immune response to SARS-CoV-2. The prospective study material was composed of cDNA or gDNA derived from T cells, B-cell-depleted T cells, or PBMCs. Sample metadata almost always included a de-identified subject ID, COVID-19 status, age in years and sex. Where HLA class I and class II types were available, the types were taken from metadata supplied by the sample provider, not from assay-based typing. Samples came from the ongoing ImmuneRACE study (first 160 participants) plus 1,254 subjects from 6 global collaborators. Deeply sampled blood TCRbeta repertoires from subjects exposed to, actively infected with, or recovered from COVID-19 were included in the dataset.

The immunoSEQ Assay, a bias-controlled multiplex PCR, was used to amplify TCRbeta CDR3 regions from genomic DNA. The authors' analysis ran thus. Nucleated cell counts per sample were estimated from amplification of reference gene primers within the assay. Sequence reads were collapsed and filtered to measure the absolute abundance of every unique TCRbeta CDR3 rearrangement. For each sample, productive Simpson clonality was calculated as the square root of Simpson's diversity index across productive rearrangements. TCRdb retrieved this table from immuneACCESS and kept in-frame rearrangements only. Not all clones are present; in checked studies, unresolved V genes account for under half, and no reason is known for the remainder. V and J calls and clone size are as listed in that table; D and trimming were resolved from the DNA. The sample table records about 110,000 clones; approximately 85% of these occur just once. The top ten constitute approximately 16% of the sample.

What the study reported, not specific to this receptor: How much clinical and demographic metadata was included differed by source and by participant, and the metadata was provided uncurated.

The CDR3 starts with the cysteine, ends with the phenylalanine, and has 17 residues. The only DNA kept is the CDR3, 51 bases in frame from the first base. V drops 0 bases and J drops 1 base, leaving 14 bases in between. CDR1 and CDR2 (SGHNT, YENEEA) derive from the germline V gene. Sample: peripheral blood. The rearranged segments are TRBV11-3 and TRBJ2-3; the D segment could be TRBD2, given 6 matching bases. The TCR comes from a woman aged 60-75 years with acute or convalescent COVID-19. The CDR3 here reads CASSLERGMTGTDTQYF. The nucleotides read TGTGCCAGCAGCTTAGAACGGGGGATGACGGGCACAGATACGCAGTATTTT.